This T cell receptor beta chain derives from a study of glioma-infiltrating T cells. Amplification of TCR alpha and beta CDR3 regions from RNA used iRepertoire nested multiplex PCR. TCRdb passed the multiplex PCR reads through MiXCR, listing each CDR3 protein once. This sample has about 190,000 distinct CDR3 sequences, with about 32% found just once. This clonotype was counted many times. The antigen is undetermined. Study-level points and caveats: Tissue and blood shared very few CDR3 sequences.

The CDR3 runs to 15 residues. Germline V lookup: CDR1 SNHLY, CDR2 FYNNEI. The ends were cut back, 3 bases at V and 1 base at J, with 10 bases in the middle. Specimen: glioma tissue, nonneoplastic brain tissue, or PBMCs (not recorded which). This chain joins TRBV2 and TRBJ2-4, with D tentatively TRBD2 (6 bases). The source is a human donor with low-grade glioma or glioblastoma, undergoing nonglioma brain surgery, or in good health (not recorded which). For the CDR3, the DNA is TGTGCCAGCAGTGACCCGGGAGTTGCCAAAAACATTCAGTACTTC. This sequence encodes CASSDPGVAKNIQYF.